The 28 T cell receptor beta chains below were found in one sample sequenced in a study of blood T cell repertoires in COVID-19. Clones were sequenced by immunoSEQ multiplex PCR, and TCRdb holds only the in-frame ones, with some missing. Altogether 200,000 to 250,000 clones are present, 70% to 90% being singletons, with the ten largest covering roughly 10%. The source material was peripheral blood. Receptors originate from a woman aged 45-60 years with COVID-19, enrolled during active disease.

The rearrangement uses TRBV5-5 and TRBJ2-3; possibly TRBD1 for D (5 bases). V was shortened by 3 bases and J by 1 base, with 15 bases between the two germline ends. Germline V lookup: CDR1 SGHKS, CDR2 YYEKEE (reference sequence). The CDR3 has 16 amino acids. CDR3 DNA: TGTGCCAGCAGCTCCCAAGGCCCGACAGGCACAGATACGCAGTATTTT. Its protein product is CASSSQGPTGTDTQYF.

The V gene is TRBV5-1, the J gene TRBJ1-2; no definite D call. CDR1 and CDR2 (germline): SGHRS, YFSETQ. The CDR3 contains 14 residues. Trimming stripped 2 bases from V and 4 bases from J, with 12 bases between. The CDR3 region has the DNA TGCGCCAGCAGCTTAGAGGGTTCGGGCTATGGCTACACCTTC. It codes for CASSLEGSGYGYTF.

This rearrangement joins TRBV7-6 to TRBJ2-7; 9 nucleotides align to TRBD2. The germline CDR1 and CDR2 sequences are SGHVS and FNYEAQ. The CDR3 spans 15 residues. V shed 1 base, J shed 2 bases, and the junction held 3 bases outside the gene matches. Here the CDR3 reads CASSLEAGGPYEQYF. The CDR3 nucleotides are TGTGCCAGCAGCTTAGAGGCGGGGGGGCCCTACGAGCAGTACTTC.

The chain couples TRBV4-1 to TRBJ2-6; D gene uncertain. CDR1 is MGHRA and CDR2 is YSYEKL in the germline V gene. CDR3 length: 16 residues. V was shortened by 3 bases and J by 2 bases, with 11 bases between the two germline ends. This chain's CDR3 is CASSQITDPGANVLTF. CDR3 sequence (DNA): TGCGCCAGCAGCCAGATAACAGATCCTGGGGCCAACGTCCTGACTTTC.

The chain uses TRBV19 and TRBJ2-1; 11 bases line up with TRBD2. Germline V CDR1 and CDR2: LNHDA, SQIVND (reference sequence). V lost 6 bases, J lost 6 bases, and 1 base stayed unmatched. This CDR3 comprises 13 residues. CDR3 region: CASRLAGGNEQFF. DNA for the CDR3: TGTGCCAGTAGGCTAGCGGGGGGCAATGAGCAGTTCTTC.

This chain links TRBV28 with TRBJ1-1; D ambiguous. The CDR3 covers 12 residues. Deletions cut 4 bases from V and 1 base from J, with 4 bases between. Germline CDR1 reads MDHEN; CDR2 reads SYDVKM. The CDR3: CASSSSNTEAFF. For the CDR3, the DNA is TGTGCCAGCAGTTCCTCGAACACTGAAGCTTTCTTT.

The chain couples TRBV4-3 to TRBJ1-6; D remains ambiguous. The germline gives CDR1 LGHNA, CDR2 YSLEER. The CDR3 spans 15 residues. V was trimmed by 0 bases and J by 4 bases, leaving 7 bases between them. The CDR3 DNA reads as TGCGCCAGCAGCCAAGAAAACTTTTATAATTCACCCCTCCACTTT. This encodes CASSQENFYNSPLHF.

V gene TRBV4-2 combines with J gene TRBJ2-7; 11 bases align to TRBD2. With V trimmed by 5 bases and J by 3 bases, 3 bases remained unmatched. This CDR3 comprises 14 residues. Per the germline V gene, CDR1 is LGHNA and CDR2 is YNFKEQ. The CDR3 sequence: CASSATSGGYEQYF. The CDR3 DNA sequence: TGTGCCAGCAGCGCAACTAGCGGGGGCTACGAGCAGTACTTC.

The chain links TRBV20-1 to TRBJ2-5; D might be TRBD2 (5 bases). Trimming removed 0 bases at V and 7 bases at J, with 6 bases between. Germline V gene data show CDR1 as DFQATT and CDR2 as SNEGSKA (reference sequence). The CDR3 covers 11 residues. The CDR3 loop reads CSARDAGTQYF. Written as DNA, the CDR3 is TGCAGTGCTAGAGATGCGGGGACCCAGTACTTC.

This clone occurred a few times. The chain is built from TRBV12-5 and TRBJ2-2; D is ambiguous. This CDR3 comprises 14 residues. V lost 0 bases and J lost 3, with 5 bases in between. The germline V gene encodes CDR1 LGHNT and CDR2 FRNRAP. The CDR3 protein is CASGLVRYTGELFF. As DNA, the CDR3 is TGTGCTAGTGGTTTGGTACGGTACACCGGGGAGCTGTTTTTT. Looking up the rest from reference TRBV12-5 and TRBJ2-2 gives the full variable domain: DARVTQTPRHKVTEMGQEVTMRCQPILGHNTVFWYRQTMMQGLELLAYFRNRAPLDDSGMPKDRFSAEMPDATLATLKIQPSEPRDSAVYFCASGLVRYTGELFFGEGSRLTVL.

This chain uses TRBV4-1 with TRBJ2-6; D may be TRBD1 (5 bases). CDR1 and CDR2 from the germline V gene are MGHRA and YSYEKL. The CDR3 is made up of 18 amino acids. The ends were cut back, 0 bases at V and 0 bases at J, with 12 bases in the middle. The CDR3, as DNA: TGCGCCAGCAGCCAAGAAAGGGGTACGCCCTCTGGGGCCAACGTCCTGACTTTC. This encodes CASSQERGTPSGANVLTF.

The chain has TRBV6-5 and TRBJ1-6; TRBD1 aligns across 10 bases. CDR3 length: 15 amino acids. Per germline, CDR1 MNHEY and CDR2 SVGAGI. With 0 bases clipped from V and 7 bases from J, the junction kept 0 bases outside the gene matches. In DNA form, the CDR3 reads TGTGCCAGCAGTTACTCGGGACAGGGGAATTCACCCCTCCACTTT. Amino acid sequence: CASSYSGQGNSPLHF.

This chain connects TRBV19 to TRBJ2-3; 9 bases line up with TRBD1. V dropped 4 bases and J dropped 7; count of bases not matched to a gene: 6. The germline gives CDR1 LNHDA, CDR2 SQIVND (reference sequence). The CDR3 extends over 14 amino acids. The CDR3 is CASSSDRGRNTQYF. The CDR3 DNA reads TGTGCCAGTAGTAGCGACAGGGGGAGGAATACGCAGTATTTT.

CDR3 sequence: CSVGLPLSSLEIDTQYF. The CDR3 DNA reads TGCAGCGTTGGACTGCCATTAAGCAGCCTAGAAATAGATACGCAGTATTTT. The chain employs TRBV29-1 and TRBJ2-3; D is ambiguous. The CDR3 has 17 amino acids. Trimming stripped 4 bases from V and 5 bases from J, with 25 bases between. Germline V gives CDR1 SQVTM, CDR2 ANQGSEA.

This sequence joins TRBV25-1 and TRBJ2-1; the D gene is possibly TRBD1 (6 bases). Germline assignment: CDR1 MGHDK and CDR2 SYGVNS. Trimming left V 10 bases short and J 3 bases short, with 10 bases between. The CDR3 has 12 residues. The CDR3 DNA reads as TGTGCCACCAGGACAGTCTACAATGAGCAGTTCTTC. It specifies CATRTVYNEQFF. The whole variable domain, filled in from reference TRBV25-1 and TRBJ2-1, reads EADIYQTPRYLVIGTGKKITLECSQTMGHDKMYWYQQDPGMELHLIHYSYGVNSTEKGDLSSESTVSRIRTEHFPLTLESARPSHTSQYLCATRTVYNEQFFGPGTRLTVL.

The chain couples TRBV2 to TRBJ2-3; TRBD2 agrees at 8 bases. V lost 4 bases, J lost 3 bases, and 6 bases stayed unmatched. The germline gives CDR1 SNHLY, CDR2 FYNNEI. This CDR3 is 15 amino acids long. The CDR3 reads CASSVGGGWTDTQYF. The CDR3 DNA reads as TGTGCCAGCAGTGTCGGGGGGGGCTGGACAGATACGCAGTATTTT.

Only one count was recorded for this clone. The J gene is TRBJ2-1, the V gene TRBV19; 8 bases are a match to TRBD1. With V trimmed by 7 bases and J by 4 bases, 6 bases remained unmatched. The CDR3 contains 14 residues. Germline V gives CDR1 LNHDA, CDR2 SQIVND (reference sequence). The CDR3 region is CASTWTGPYNEQFF. The CDR3, as DNA: TGTGCCAGTACTTGGACAGGGCCTTACAATGAGCAGTTCTTC.

V and J are TRBV19 and TRBJ1-6; 7 nucleotides align to TRBD1. The CDR3 extends over 15 amino acids. Germline V gives CDR1 LNHDA, CDR2 SQIVND (reference sequence). The V gene end was trimmed by 5 bases and the J gene end by 6 bases; junction bases not matched to a gene: 7. The CDR3 coding sequence is TGTGCCAGTAGTCTCTCCGGGACAGTTAATTCACCCCTCCACTTT. Amino acid sequence: CASSLSGTVNSPLHF. Together with reference TRBV19 and TRBJ1-6, the CDR3 gives the full variable domain: DGGITQSPKYLFRKEGQNVTLSCEQNLNHDAMYWYRQDPGQGLRLIYYSQIVNDFQKGDIAEGYSVSREKKESFPLTVTSAQKNPTAFYLCASSLSGTVNSPLHFGNGTRLTVT.

This clone was seen a few times. The chain carries TRBV3-1 (or the pseudogene TRBV3-2) and TRBJ2-7; a weak D match, TRBD1 (5 bases). V lost 1 base to trimming and J lost 5 bases, with 9 bases between them. This CDR3 comprises 13 residues. Looked up from germline, CDR1 is LGHDT and CDR2 is YNNKEL (reference sequence). CDR3 sequence (DNA): TGTGCCAGCAGCCAAGTGAAGGGGAACGAGCAGTACTTC. Residues: CASSQVKGNEQYF.

This chain links TRBV29-1 with TRBJ2-5; 13 nucleotides agree with TRBD2. This CDR3 is 12 amino acids long. CDR1 and CDR2 (germline): SQVTM, ANQGSEA. V shed 6 bases and J 5 bases; nucleotides not matched to a gene: 0. CDR3 residues: CSVTSGGETQYF. CDR3 DNA: TGCAGCGTGACTAGCGGGGGGGAGACCCAGTACTTC.

In its sample, this clone was seen a few times. V is TRBV18 and J is TRBJ1-6; D is uncertain. V lost 6 bases and J lost 3, with 6 bases in between. This CDR3 contains 13 residues. The germline V gene encodes CDR1 KGHSH and CDR2 LQKENI. The CDR3 DNA follows: TGTGCCAGCTCGCTAGTCTATAATTCACCCCTCCACTTT. Protein product: CASSLVYNSPLHF.

The chain joins TRBV10-3 to TRBJ1-5; 9 bases align to TRBD1. This CDR3 region has 14 residues. The trim removed 10 bases at V and 5 bases at J, leaving 9 bases unmatched. CDR1 and CDR2 (germline): ENHRY, SYGVKD. The CDR3 sequence is CATAGQGEYQPQHF. The CDR3 DNA follows: TGTGCCACCGCGGGACAGGGAGAGTATCAGCCCCAGCATTTT.

The chain employs TRBV27 and TRBJ2-3; D is ambiguous. Looked up from germline, CDR1 is MNHEY and CDR2 is SMNVEV (reference sequence). The CDR3 is made up of 14 amino acids. V lost 5 bases and J 2 bases, leaving 11 bases between the germline ends. The CDR3: CASSMARITDTQYF. In nucleotides, the CDR3 is TGTGCCAGCAGTATGGCTCGTATCACAGATACGCAGTATTTT.

The genes are TRBV11-3 and TRBJ2-6, with D possibly being TRBD2 (5 bases). CDR3 length: 16 residues. Germline V gene sequence: CDR1 SGHNT, CDR2 YENEEA. Trimming removed 1 base at V and 2 bases at J, with 9 bases between. The CDR3 loop is CASSLVISAGANVLTF. The CDR3 nucleotides read TGTGCCAGCAGCTTAGTGATTAGCGCTGGGGCCAACGTCCTGACTTTC.

The CDR3 spells CASSQGGSKNIQYF. DNA of the CDR3: TGTGCCAGCAGCCAAGGAGGGTCCAAAAACATTCAGTACTTC. The chain joins TRBV11-3 to TRBJ2-4; D perhaps matches TRBD2 (6 bases). The ends were cut back, 5 bases at V and 2 bases at J, with 10 bases in the middle. Germline assignment: CDR1 SGHNT and CDR2 YENEEA. The CDR3 has 14 amino acids.

This chain joins TRBV19 and TRBJ1-1, with TRBD1 matching 8 bases. V was clipped by 9 bases and J by 4 bases; unmatched bases: 10. The germline V gene encodes CDR1 LNHDA and CDR2 SQIVND (reference sequence). CDR3 length: 14 amino acids. CDR3 sequence: CASTGGKKSTEAFF. The CDR3 coding sequence is TGTGCCAGCACAGGGGGGAAGAAGAGCACTGAAGCTTTCTTT.

The J gene is TRBJ2-7, the V gene TRBV5-8, with D hard to call. V was pared by 1 base and J by 7 bases, with 18 bases between. Germline assignment: CDR1 SGHTS and CDR2 YDEGEE. The CDR3 covers 15 residues. CDR3 loop: CASSLLRSPPHEQYV. The CDR3, as DNA: TGTGCCAGCAGCTTGTTACGGAGCCCCCCTCATGAGCAGTACGTC.

This sequence joins TRBV19 and TRBJ2-6; D is ambiguous. CDR1 is LNHDA and CDR2 is SQIVND in the germline V gene (reference sequence). Trimming left V 3 bases short and J 1 base short, with 10 bases between. The CDR3 covers 16 residues. The CDR3 loop is CASSMFALSGANVLTF. The CDR3 DNA is TGTGCCAGTAGTATGTTTGCTCTATCTGGGGCCAACGTCCTGACTTTC.